The subject of this entry is one TCR beta chain. At collection, donors were nominally healthy, but unrecorded immune exposures were probable. The entry originates in a study of cytomegalovirus exposure and HLA in healthy donors. Across the whole study: Among the approximately 400 donors who were genotyped, about 80% fell in the genetic ancestry cluster that is associated with self-reported Caucasian donors.

Use of 60 Vbeta and 13 Jbeta primers characterized the PCR. Profiling relied on immunoSEQ multiplex PCR, and the TCRdb table lists in-frame clones only, not all of them. The profile shows some 200,000 clones, 80% of them singletons. V shed 7 bases and J 4 bases; nucleotides not matched to a gene: 14. Germline V gene data show CDR1 as SNHLY and CDR2 as FYNNEI. This CDR3 is 16 amino acids long. This receptor was obtained from a boy between 10 and 17 years old in good health and CMV-seronegative. The V call is TRBV2, the J call TRBJ2-7; 9 bases fit TRBD2. Sequencing used PBMCs. CDR3 bases: TGTGCCAGCACGAAAAGGAGCGGGGGGCTACTATACGAGCAGTACTTC. Its translation is CASTKRSGGLLYEQYF.